This T cell receptor (beta chain) was sequenced for a study of breast tumors, draining lymph nodes, adjacent tissues. TCRdb used MiXCR to reprocess the multiplex PCR reads, holding one entry per CDR3 protein. The data contain 150,000 to 200,000 distinct CDR3 sequences, around 33% of them singletons. Breast cancer patients provided tissue from their axillary draining lymph nodes. Germline trimming cut 5 bases from V and 5 bases from J; bases unmatched to any gene: 5. CDR3 length: 15 amino acids. Input material: axillary lymph node tissue. The V call is TRBV12-3 or TRBV12-4, the J call TRBJ2-6, with 8 positions matching TRBD2. The source of this sequence is a female donor with breast cancer. Some clones in this sample may be carry-over from other donors' samples. CDR3 nucleotide sequence: TGTGCCAGCAGTCCTCGGACTAGCAGGGCCAACGTCCTGACTTTC. Translating it yields CASSPRTSRANVLTF.